This section outlines one TCR beta chain sequence together with its context. The ends were cut back, 0 bases at V and 6 bases at J, with 8 bases in the middle. The CDR3 sequence is 13 residues long. Looked up from germline, CDR1 is ENHRY and CDR2 is SYGVKD. The data were taken from a study of blood T cells in healthy people across ages. The sample providers were healthy Caucasian people from Russia, aged roughly 6 to 95. For every donor, a draw yielded about 9.7 milliliters of peripheral blood. Using a J-beta primer mix together with a sample-barcoded 5' primer, a second PCR was run for roughly 7 to 11 cycles. From the 5' RACE reads, TCRdb called clonotypes with MiXCR, one entry per CDR3 protein. The table records 1.5 million to 2 million distinct CDR3 sequences, 28% of them present only once.

The sequence was obtained from a woman aged 25 to 39 in good health. This sequence joins TRBV10-3 and TRBJ1-2; D remains unclear. The sample consisted of blood. The CDR3 DNA follows: TGTGCCATCAGTGAGTCAGAGGAGCATGGCTACACCTTC. Its translation is CAISESEEHGYTF.